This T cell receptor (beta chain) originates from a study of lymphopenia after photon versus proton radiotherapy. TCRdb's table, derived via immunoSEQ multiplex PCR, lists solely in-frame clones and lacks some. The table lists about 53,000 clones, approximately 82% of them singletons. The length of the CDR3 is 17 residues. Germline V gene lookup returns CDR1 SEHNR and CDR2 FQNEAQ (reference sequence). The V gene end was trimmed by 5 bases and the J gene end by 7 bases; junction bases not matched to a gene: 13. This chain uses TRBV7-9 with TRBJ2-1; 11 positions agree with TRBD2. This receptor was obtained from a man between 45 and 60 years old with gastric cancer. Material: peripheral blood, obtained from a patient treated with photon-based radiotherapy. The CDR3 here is CASSLPLAGGPSNEQFF. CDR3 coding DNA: TGTGCCAGCAGCCTCCCCTTAGCGGGAGGGCCTTCTAATGAGCAGTTCTTC.